These 18 T cell receptor beta chains came from one sample sequenced in a study of T cells in Graves' hyperthyroidism and ophthalmopathy. TCR beta CDR3 region amplification was performed from RNA transcripts. The HTBI primer set was used in a first-round RT-PCR of the TCR CDR3. TCRdb itself ran the multiplex PCR reads through MiXCR, one entry per CDR3 protein. Here the sample spans roughly 350,000 distinct CDR3 sequences, roughly 13% being singletons. The sequencing input was blood. Every receptor here comes from a middle-aged woman with Graves' ophthalmopathy.

The V call is TRBV2, the J call TRBJ1-1; D is unclear. This CDR3 region has 15 residues. Trimming removed 6 bases from V and 4 bases from J, with 18 bases in between. Germline CDR1 reads SNHLY; CDR2 reads FYNNEI. The CDR3 sequence: CASSSRLIRSTEAFF. In DNA form, the CDR3 reads TGTGCCAGCAGCTCCAGACTGATCCGGTCCACTGAAGCTTTCTTT.

This clonotype was counted ten times or more. The CDR3 coding sequence is TGTGCCAGCAGTCAGCAGAGAGATAATTCACCCCTCCACTTT. This codes for CASSQQRDNSPLHF. This sequence joins TRBV27 and TRBJ1-6; D gene uncertain. CDR1 is MNHEY and CDR2 is SMNVEV in the germline V gene (reference sequence). V was shortened by 5 bases and J by 5 bases, with 10 bases between the two germline ends. The CDR3 covers 14 residues.

The chain combines TRBV5-4 with TRBJ1-2; 8 bases map to TRBD1. Germline-derived CDR1 and CDR2 are SGHNT and YYREEE (reference sequence). The V and J ends lost 2 bases and 7 bases, in that order; junction bases with no gene match: 7. The CDR3 is 14 residues long. CDR3 residues: CASSFGQGVFGYTF. Written as DNA, the CDR3 is TGTGCCAGCAGCTTTGGACAGGGAGTGTTTGGCTACACCTTC.

This clonotype was recorded many times. This chain uses TRBV2 with TRBJ1-1; D ambiguous. Germline CDR1 SNHLY, CDR2 FYNNEI. Trimming removed 9 bases from V and 3 bases from J, with 20 bases in between. The CDR3 spans 15 residues. CDR3 bases: TGTGCCAGTAAATCCGATCCCCAGAGGGACACTGAAGCTTTCTTT. Its protein is CASKSDPQRDTEAFF.

This clonotype was counted at least ten times. The gene calls are TRBV10-3 and TRBJ2-7; D possibly corresponds to TRBD2 (5 bases). Germline V lookup: CDR1 ENHRY, CDR2 SYGVKD. The CDR3 consists of 12 residues. V was clipped by 5 bases and J by 6 bases, with 11 bases between them. The CDR3 coding sequence is TGTGCCATCAGTAGCTCCCGGGGCGAGCAGTACTTC. Translated: CAISSSRGEQYF.

This clonotype appeared many times. The genes are TRBV5-1 and TRBJ1-1; 8 nucleotides match TRBD1. Germline-derived CDR1 and CDR2 are SGHRS and YFSETQ. Germline trimming cut 6 bases from V and 1 base from J; bases unmatched to any gene: 8. This CDR3 comprises 15 residues. CDR3: CASNPGGEWNTEAFF. The CDR3 bases are TGCGCCAGCAATCCAGGGGGCGAGTGGAACACTGAAGCTTTCTTT. The whole variable domain, remainder taken from reference TRBV5-1 and TRBJ1-1, is KAGVTQTPRYLIKTRGQQVTLSCSPISGHRSVSWYQQTPGQGLQFLFEYFSETQRNKGNFPGRFSGRQFSNSRSEMNVSTLELGDSALYLCASNPGGEWNTEAFFGQGTRLTVV.

This clonotype came up many times. This rearrangement joins TRBV7-8 to TRBJ1-5, with unresolved D. From germline, CDR1 is SGHVS and CDR2 FQNEAQ. The CDR3 extends over 13 amino acids. Trimming pared 1 base from V and 3 bases from J, leaving 4 bases between. CDR3 sequence reads: CASSLVFNQPQHF. The CDR3, as DNA: TGTGCCAGCAGCTTAGTATTCAATCAGCCCCAGCATTTT.

This clonotype was seen ten or more times. This rearrangement joins TRBV20-1 to TRBJ2-1; 10 bases map to TRBD2. Trimming at V came to 2 bases and at J to 6 bases, leaving 7 bases not matched to a gene. Germline V gives CDR1 DFQATT, CDR2 SNEGSKA (reference sequence). The CDR3 sequence is 15 residues long. The CDR3 DNA reads as TGCAGTGCTAGACAAGCGGGAGGGCCTCGCAATGAGCAGTTCTTC. Translation: CSARQAGGPRNEQFF.

This clonotype occurred many times. This chain joins TRBV15 and TRBJ1-1; D remains ambiguous. The germline gives CDR1 LNHNV, CDR2 YYDKDF (reference sequence). The CDR3 is made up of 17 amino acids. Trimming stripped 1 base from V and 10 bases from J, with 25 bases between. DNA of the CDR3: TGTGCCACCAGCAGAGTGGGCATACGGGGTTATAATTCTGGAGCTTTCTTT. Translating gives CATSRVGIRGYNSGAFF.

This clonotype showed up just a few times. The V and J genes are TRBV6-2 or TRBV6-3 and TRBJ2-7; possible D gene TRBD1, 5 bases. The germline V gene has CDR1 MNHEY and CDR2 SVGEGT. V was trimmed by 5 bases and J by 2 bases, leaving 13 bases between them. The CDR3 spans 14 residues. CDR3 sequence: CASSAWGRTYEQYF. The CDR3 DNA sequence: TGTGCCAGCAGTGCGTGGGGCAGAACCTACGAGCAGTACTTC.

This clonotype has at least ten counts. V and J are TRBV28 and TRBJ2-7; maybe TRBD1 (5 bases). Germline V gene data show CDR1 as MDHEN and CDR2 as SYDVKM. This CDR3 contains 16 residues. V was cut by 4 bases and J by 0 bases, with 16 bases left in between. In nucleotides, the CDR3 is TGTGCCAGCAGTTCCGTCACGGGCAGGGCCTCCTACGAGCAGTACTTC. Translation: CASSSVTGRASYEQYF.

J is TRBJ1-4 and V is TRBV7-2; D is unclear. CDR3 size: 15 residues. Trimming pared 4 bases from V and 4 bases from J, leaving 13 bases between. Germline lookup yields CDR1 SGHTA and CDR2 FQGNSA. This CDR3 is CASSSSEGLNEKLFF. The CDR3 DNA is TGTGCCAGCAGCTCTTCGGAAGGCCTTAATGAAAAACTGTTTTTT.

There are many counts of this clonotype. V and J are TRBV9 and TRBJ1-1, with TRBD1 matching 7 bases. Trimming removed 0 bases from V and 6 bases from J; junction bases left unmatched: 8. The CDR3 extends over 15 amino acids. CDR1 is SGDLS, CDR2 YYNGEE, per germline. The CDR3 sequence is CASSVGGGGLAEAFF. The CDR3 DNA reads TGTGCCAGCAGCGTAGGAGGGGGCGGATTGGCTGAAGCTTTCTTT. The variable domain in full, with the rest retrieved from reference TRBV9 and TRBJ1-1, is DSGVTQTPKHLITATGQRVTLRCSPRSGDLSVYWYQQSLDQGLQFLIQYYNGEERAKGNILERFSAQQFPDLHSELNLSSLELGDSALYFCASSVGGGGLAEAFFGQGTRLTVV.

This clonotype was recorded at least ten times. CDR3 in amino acids: CASGVGPIYEQYF. As DNA, the CDR3 is TGTGCCAGCGGAGTGGGACCCATCTACGAGCAGTACTTC. The chain recombines TRBV11-2 with TRBJ2-7, with D possibly being TRBD1 or TRBD2 (5 bases each). CDR3 length equals 13 residues. V was shortened by 8 bases and J by 3 bases, with 14 bases between the two germline ends. CDR1 and CDR2 (germline): SGHAT, FQNNGV. Drawing the rest from reference TRBV11-2 and TRBJ2-7, the complete variable domain is EAGVAQSPRYKIIEKRQSVAFWCNPISGHATLYWYQQILGQGPKLLIQFQNNGVVDDSQLPKDRFSAERLKGVDSTLKIQPAKLEDSAVYLCASGVGPIYEQYFGPGTRLTVT.

This clonotype was seen a handful of times. The chain joins TRBV18 to TRBJ1-6, with 7 bases aligning to TRBD1. CDR3 length: 14 residues. Trimming took 6 bases from V and 10 from J; bases not matched to a gene: 9. From germline, CDR1 is KGHSH and CDR2 LQKENI. The CDR3 is CASSPGTEKSPLHF. The DNA of the CDR3 is TGTGCCAGCTCGCCCGGGACAGAAAAATCACCCCTCCACTTT.

This clonotype was counted at least ten times. V and J are TRBV29-1 and TRBJ2-3, with 9 bases lining up with TRBD1. CDR3 size: 14 residues. Germline trimming cut 5 bases from V and 4 bases from J; bases unmatched to any gene: 7. From germline, CDR1 is SQVTM and CDR2 ANQGSEA. The CDR3 bases are TGCAGCGTTCCGGGACAGGGCGATGCAGATACGCAGTATTTT. Amino acid sequence: CSVPGQGDADTQYF.

This clonotype has at least ten counts. The CDR3 region is CASSATGTGYLLAKNIQYF. In DNA, the CDR3 is TGTGCCAGCAGTGCAACCGGGACAGGGTACTTACTAGCCAAAAACATTCAGTACTTC. J is TRBJ2-4 and V is TRBV2; 9 bases match TRBD1. The CDR3 length is 19 residues. The V gene end was trimmed by 4 bases and the J gene end by 0 bases; junction bases not matched to a gene: 13. Per the germline V gene, CDR1 is SNHLY and CDR2 is FYNNEI.

This clonotype was seen at least ten times. This chain links TRBV10-1 with TRBJ1-5; D is unresolved. Trimming cost V 3 bases and J 7 bases, with 7 bases left between them. Germline V gene data show CDR1 as WNHNN and CDR2 as SYGVQD (reference sequence). The length of the CDR3 is 12 residues. The CDR3 here is CASSDGVQPQHF. CDR3 sequence (DNA): TGCGCCAGCAGTGACGGGGTGCAGCCCCAGCATTTT.